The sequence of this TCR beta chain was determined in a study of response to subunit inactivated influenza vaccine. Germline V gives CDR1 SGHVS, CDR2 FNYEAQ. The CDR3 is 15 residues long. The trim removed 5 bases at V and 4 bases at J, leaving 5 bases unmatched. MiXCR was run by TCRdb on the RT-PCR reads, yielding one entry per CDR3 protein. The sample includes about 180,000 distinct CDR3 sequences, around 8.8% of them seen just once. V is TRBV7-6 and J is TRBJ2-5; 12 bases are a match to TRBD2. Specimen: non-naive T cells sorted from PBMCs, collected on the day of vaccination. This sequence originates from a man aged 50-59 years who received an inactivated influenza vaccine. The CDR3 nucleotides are TGTGCCAGCAGCACCGGACTAGCGGGGCGAGAGACCCAGTACTTC. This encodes CASSTGLAGRETQYF.